This is a list of T cell receptor beta chains from one sample in a study of blood T cell repertoires in COVID-19. Profiling relied on immunoSEQ multiplex PCR, and the TCRdb table lists in-frame clones only, not all of them. The sample lists roughly 62,000 clones; roughly 92% were seen once. Specimen: peripheral blood. These TCRs come from a human donor in a cohort sampled during active COVID-19. Both conserved end residues are part of each CDR3. The D gene is left open where the match is weak. Some rows mark clone size as missing; the rest say once, few, many or name a class of expanded clone.

v_gene	j_gene	abundance	d_gene	CDR3nt	CDR3aa
TRBV29-1	TRBJ1-1	-	-	TGCAGCGTGGCGGAGGTGAACACTGAAGCTTTCTTT	CSVAEVNTEAFF
TRBV9	TRBJ1-6	once	-	TGTGCCAGCAGCGCAGGGATGGCCCCGAATAATTCACCCCTCCACTTT	CASSAGMAPNNSPLHF
TRBV4-1	TRBJ1-4	-	TRBD1	TGCGCCAGCAGCAAGCCCGGGACAGCGGGAGGACTGTTTTTT	CASSKPGTAGGLFF
TRBV30	TRBJ2-3	-	TRBD2	TGTGCCTGGATCCCTCTAGCGGGATTGCACACAGATACGCAGTATTTT	CAWIPLAGLHTDTQYF
TRBV10-3	TRBJ1-1	-	-	TGTGCCATCAGTGAGACGGGACTCACGAACACTGAAGCTTTCTTT	CAISETGLTNTEAFF
TRBV4-2	TRBJ1-5	-	-	TGTGCCAGCAGCCAAGAAAGCGGGTCACATCAGCCCCAGCATTTT	CASSQESGSHQPQHF
TRBV4-1	TRBJ2-1	once	-	TGCGCCAGCAGCCAAGACAGGGGCCTAAACAATGAGCAGTTCTTC	CASSQDRGLNNEQFF
TRBV18	TRBJ2-2	-	-	TGTGCCAGCTCCCCGAGGACAAAAACGGAGACCGGGGAGCTGTTTTTT	CASSPRTKTETGELFF
TRBV2	TRBJ1-5	-	-	TGTGCCAGCACGGGGGGCCTAAATCAGCCCCAGCATTTT	CASTGGLNQPQHF
TRBV24-1	TRBJ2-1	-	-	TGTGCCACCAGTGATCCAGGGGCAATAAGGCCAAATGAGCAGTTCTTC	CATSDPGAIRPNEQFF
TRBV6-6	TRBJ2-7	-	TRBD1	TGTGCCAGCAGTTTCCTCAGGGGGCACCCCTACGAGCAGTACTTC	CASSFLRGHPYEQYF
TRBV7-2	TRBJ1-2	once	-	TGTGCCAGCAGCTTACCTGGTGGCGACAGTCTCTATGGCTACACCTTC	CASSLPGGDSLYGYTF
TRBV4-3	TRBJ2-7	-	-	TGCGCCAGCAGCCAAGTCGGTGGAGGTTACGAGCAGTACTTC	CASSQVGGGYEQYF
TRBV10-3	TRBJ1-1	-	-	TGTGCCATCAGCTTACAGGGCGGGGGCACTGAAGCTTTCTTT	CAISLQGGGTEAFF
TRBV9	TRBJ1-2	once	-	TGTGCCAGCAGTCCCTCGGGGGTGGGAGGCTACACCTTC	CASSPSGVGGYTF
TRBV28	TRBJ1-2	-	-	TGTGCCAGCAGTGACCTGGGCCTACAACCCTTAAACTATGGCTACACCTTC	CASSDLGLQPLNYGYTF
TRBV19	TRBJ2-5	-	TRBD2	TGTGCCAGTAGTATAGCTCCTCCGGGGTTAGCGGGGTTAGAGACCCAGTACTTC	CASSIAPPGLAGLETQYF
TRBV6-5	TRBJ2-2	-	TRBD2	TGTGCCAGCAGGTCCGGGTCCCGGGGGGCCGGGGAGCTGTTTTTT	CASRSGSRGAGELFF
TRBV7-8	TRBJ2-5	-	TRBD2	TGTGCCAGCAGCTCAGTCGGGGGGAGGAAGACCCAGTACTTC	CASSSVGGRKTQYF
TRBV24-1	TRBJ2-7	-	-	TGTGCCACCAGTGATGCAGGGAACGAGCAGTACTTC	CATSDAGNEQYF
TRBV2	TRBJ1-5	-	-	TGTGCCAGCAGTTTAGACGGGGGCAATCAGCCCCAGCATTTT	CASSLDGGNQPQHF
TRBV19	TRBJ2-1	-	-	TGTGCCAGTAGTATGGGTCGCGGTGAGCAGTTCTTC	CASSMGRGEQFF
TRBV3-1/TRBV3-2	TRBJ2-1	-	-	TGTGCCAGCAGTTCCTTCCGGGGGAATGAGCAGTTCTTC	CASSSFRGNEQFF
TRBV4-2	TRBJ1-2	-	-	TGTGCCAGCAGCCAAGTGTCCAGCTATGGCTACACCTTC	CASSQVSSYGYTF
TRBV15	TRBJ2-1	once	-	TGTGCCACCAGCAACGGGGTTTACAATGAGCAGTTCTTC	CATSNGVYNEQFF
TRBV7-3	TRBJ2-2	-	TRBD2	TGTGCCAGCAGCTCCGGGACTAGCCCCGGGGAGCTGTTTTTT	CASSSGTSPGELFF